The clone carrying this T cell receptor (beta chain) has just a few counts. The sample belongs to a study of CD8 T cells in Susac syndrome. Random hexamers primed reverse transcription of about 0.45 to 1 ug RNA. TCRdb passed the immunoSEQ multiplex PCR reads through MiXCR, listing each CDR3 protein once. The sample has about 430,000 distinct CDR3 sequences; approximately 89% are singletons. Germline V lookup: CDR1 MDHEN, CDR2 SYDVKM. There are 13 residues in the CDR3. Between the trimmed V and J ends, which lost 7 bases and 7 bases, there was a span of 14 bases. The chain combines TRBV28 with TRBJ1-5; D gene ambiguous. The clonotype comes from a human donor with multiple sclerosis. Sequenced input: CD8+ T cells from PBMCs. The DNA for the CDR3 is TGTGCCAGCACCGATGCGGAGGGACAGCCCCAGCATTTT. It specifies CASTDAEGQPQHF. The whole variable domain, remainder taken from reference TRBV28 and TRBJ1-5, is DVKVTQSSRYLVKRTGEKVFLECVQDMDHENMFWYRQDPGLGLRLIYFSYDVKMKEKGDIPEGYSVSREKKERFSLILESASTNQTSMYLCASTDAEGQPQHFGDGTRLSIL.